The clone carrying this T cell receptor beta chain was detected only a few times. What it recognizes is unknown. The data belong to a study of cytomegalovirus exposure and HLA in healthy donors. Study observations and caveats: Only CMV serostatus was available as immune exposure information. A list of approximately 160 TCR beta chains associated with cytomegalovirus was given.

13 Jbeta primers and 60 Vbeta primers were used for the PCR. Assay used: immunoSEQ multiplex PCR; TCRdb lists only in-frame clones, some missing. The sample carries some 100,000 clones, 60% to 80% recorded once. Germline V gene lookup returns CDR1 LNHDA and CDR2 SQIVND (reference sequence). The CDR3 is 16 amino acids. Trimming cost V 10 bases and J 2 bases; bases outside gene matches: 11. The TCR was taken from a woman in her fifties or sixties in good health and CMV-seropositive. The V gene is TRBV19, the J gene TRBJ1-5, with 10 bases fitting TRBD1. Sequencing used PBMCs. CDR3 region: CATERSGTGGNQPQHF. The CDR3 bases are TGTGCCACCGAACGATCCGGGACAGGGGGCAATCAGCCCCAGCATTTT.